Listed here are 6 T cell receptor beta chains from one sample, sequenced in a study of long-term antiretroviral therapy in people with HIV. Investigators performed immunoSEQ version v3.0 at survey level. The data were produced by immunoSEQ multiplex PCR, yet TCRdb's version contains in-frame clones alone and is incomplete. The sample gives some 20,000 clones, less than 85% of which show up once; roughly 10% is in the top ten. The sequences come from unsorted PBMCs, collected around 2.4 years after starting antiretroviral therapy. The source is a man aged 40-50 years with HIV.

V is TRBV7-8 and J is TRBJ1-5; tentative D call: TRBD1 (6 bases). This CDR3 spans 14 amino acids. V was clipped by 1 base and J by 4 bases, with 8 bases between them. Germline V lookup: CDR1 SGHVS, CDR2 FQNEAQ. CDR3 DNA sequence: TGTGCCAGCAGCTTAGGGACAGCTAATCAGCCCCAGCATTTT. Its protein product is CASSLGTANQPQHF.

CDR3 sequence reads: CASSHSTNTEAFF. The DNA for the CDR3 is TGTGCCAGCAGTCACTCCACTAACACTGAAGCTTTCTTT. This sequence joins TRBV5-6 and TRBJ1-1; D gene uncertain. The germline CDR1 and CDR2 sequences are SGHDT and YYEEEE. The CDR3 totals 13 residues. V was clipped by 5 bases and J by 2 bases, with 10 bases between them.

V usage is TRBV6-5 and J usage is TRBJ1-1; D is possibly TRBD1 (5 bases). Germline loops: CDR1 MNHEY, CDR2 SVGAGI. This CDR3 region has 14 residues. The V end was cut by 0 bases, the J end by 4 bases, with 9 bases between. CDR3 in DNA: TGTGCCAGCAGTTACTCCTCGGGGGGCACTGAAGCTTTCTTT. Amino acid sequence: CASSYSSGGTEAFF.

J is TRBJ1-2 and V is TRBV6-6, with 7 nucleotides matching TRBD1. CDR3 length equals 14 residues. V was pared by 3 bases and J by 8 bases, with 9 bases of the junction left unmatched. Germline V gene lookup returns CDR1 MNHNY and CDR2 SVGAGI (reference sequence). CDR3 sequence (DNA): TGTGCCAGCAGTTATTCCGGGACCAGGGGGGGCTACACCTTC. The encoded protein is CASSYSGTRGGYTF.

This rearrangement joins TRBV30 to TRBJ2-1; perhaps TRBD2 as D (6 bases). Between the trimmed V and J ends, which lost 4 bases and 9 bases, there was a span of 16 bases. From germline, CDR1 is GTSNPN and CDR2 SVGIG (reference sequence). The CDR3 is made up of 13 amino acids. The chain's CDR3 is CAWTGTAQGEQFF. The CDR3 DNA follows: TGTGCCTGGACTGGGACTGCCCAGGGTGAGCAGTTCTTC. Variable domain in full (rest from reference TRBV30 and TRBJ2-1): SQTIHQWPATLVQPVGSPLSLECTVEGTSNPNLYWYRQAAGRGLQLLFYSVGIGQISSEVPQNLSASRPQDRQFILSSKKLLLSDSGFYLCAWTGTAQGEQFFGPGTRLTVL.

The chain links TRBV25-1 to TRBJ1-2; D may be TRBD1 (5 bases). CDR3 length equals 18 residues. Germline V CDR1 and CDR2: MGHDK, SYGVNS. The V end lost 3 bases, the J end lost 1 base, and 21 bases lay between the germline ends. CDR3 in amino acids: CASSDPISRDGNNYGYTF. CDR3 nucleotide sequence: TGTGCCAGCAGTGATCCTATATCCAGGGACGGGAATAACTATGGCTACACCTTC.